This TCR beta chain was obtained from a study of shared clonotypes between healthy human individuals. Generated by immunoSEQ multiplex PCR, the TCRdb table keeps only in-frame clones and is missing some. The sample shows approximately 530,000 clones, approximately 95% of them seen only once. The length of the CDR3 is 12 residues. V dropped 7 bases and J dropped 5 bases, with 13 bases sitting between them. CDR1 and CDR2 from the germline V gene are SQVTM and ANQGSEA. The source of this sequence is a woman aged 30 to 39 in good health. The V and J genes are TRBV29-1 and TRBJ2-3; D call uncertain. The sample consisted of naive CD4+ T cells sorted from blood. Documented subset: CD45RA+ positively selected. The CDR3 loop reads CSGGRVRDTQYF. Here the CDR3 DNA reads TGCAGCGGTGGACGGGTTAGAGATACGCAGTATTTT.